Below are 13 T cell receptor beta chains sequenced from a single sample in a study of radiotherapy plus CTLA-4 blockade in lung cancer. The repertoire was sequenced with immunoSEQ multiplex PCR; TCRdb's copy has only in-frame clones and lacks some. The table records over 75,000 clones, 83% of them present only once. Sequencing was performed on peripheral blood, taken from a patient treated with radiotherapy plus ipilimumab. The source is a human donor with non-small cell lung cancer who had stable disease on radiotherapy plus ipilimumab.

The V and J genes are TRBV5-1 and TRBJ1-1; TRBD1 is a possible D gene (6 bases). Trimming stripped 0 bases from V and 7 bases from J, with 13 bases between. This CDR3 region has 14 residues. Germline CDR1 reads SGHRS; CDR2 reads YFSETQ. The CDR3 coding sequence is TGCGCCAGCAGCTTGGAGCCGACAGGTCATGAAGCTTTCTTT. Translating it yields CASSLEPTGHEAFF.

This chain uses TRBV15 with TRBJ2-5; possibly TRBD1 for D (6 bases). The CDR3 runs to 13 residues. Deletions cut 1 base from V and 11 bases from J, with 14 bases between. The germline gives CDR1 LNHNV, CDR2 YYDKDF (reference sequence). The CDR3 spells CATSRANRAPQYF. In nucleotides, the CDR3 is TGTGCCACCAGCAGAGCCAACAGGGCTCCGCAGTACTTC. The entire variable domain, with the rest obtained from reference TRBV15 and TRBJ2-5, is as follows: DAMVIQNPRYQVTQFGKPVTLSCSQTLNHNVMYWYQQKSSQAPKLLFHYYDKDFNNEADTPDNFQSRRPNTSFCFLDIRSPGLGDTAMYLCATSRANRAPQYFGPGTRLLVL.

The rearrangement joins TRBV5-8 to TRBJ2-3; 9 bases match TRBD1. Germline-derived CDR1 and CDR2 are SGHTS and YDEGEE. The CDR3 has 17 residues. V was pared by 2 bases and J by 2 bases, with 9 bases of the junction left unmatched. CDR3 loop: CASSFWTGAIITDTQYF. CDR3 nucleotides: TGTGCCAGCAGCTTCTGGACAGGGGCGATTATCACAGATACGCAGTATTTT. Full variable domain (rest looked up from reference TRBV5-8 and TRBJ2-3): EAGVTQSPTHLIKTRGQQATLRCSPISGHTSVYWYQQALGLGLQFLLWYDEGEERNRGNFPPRFSGRQFPNYSSELNVNALELEDSALYLCASSFWTGAIITDTQYFGPGTRLTVL.

The chain links TRBV2 to TRBJ2-3; 10 bases are a match to TRBD2. Germline trimming cut 7 bases from V and 2 bases from J; bases unmatched to any gene: 3. This CDR3 comprises 14 residues. CDR1 and CDR2 (germline): SNHLY, FYNNEI. CDR3 DNA: TGTGCCAGCATTAGCGGGGGGTTCACAGATACGCAGTATTTT. Its protein product is CASISGGFTDTQYF.

The rearrangement uses TRBV4-1 and TRBJ2-1; TRBD2 agrees at 14 bases. The germline V gene has CDR1 MGHRA and CDR2 YSYEKL. With 1 base clipped from V and 9 bases from J, the junction kept 8 bases outside the gene matches. The CDR3 totals 17 residues. The chain's CDR3 is CASSQVGTSGRGAEQFF. The DNA for the CDR3 is TGCGCCAGCAGCCAAGTCGGGACTAGCGGGAGAGGTGCTGAGCAGTTCTTC.

This sequence joins TRBV10-3 and TRBJ2-7; 7 nucleotides agree with TRBD2. This CDR3 has 14 residues. Trimming took 6 bases from V and 4 from J; bases not matched to a gene: 9. Germline CDR1 is ENHRY and CDR2 is SYGVKD. This CDR3 is CAISASGSIYEQYF. Written as DNA, the CDR3 is TGTGCCATCAGCGCTAGCGGCTCAATTTACGAGCAGTACTTC.

The gene calls are TRBV6-5 and TRBJ1-2; D not resolved. The CDR3 contains 12 residues. Trimming removed 5 bases at V and 7 bases at J, with 11 bases between. The V gene's germline CDR1 is MNHEY and CDR2 SVGAGI. CDR3 nucleotides: TGTGCCAGCAGTACCGGCCAGGCTGGCTACACCTTC. Translating gives CASSTGQAGYTF.

The gene calls are TRBV7-9 and TRBJ1-1, with TRBD1 matching over 7 bases. This CDR3 is 15 amino acids long. The V gene's germline CDR1 is SEHNR and CDR2 FQNEAQ (reference sequence). The trim removed 1 base at V and 5 bases at J, leaving 7 bases unmatched. The CDR3 here is CASSLGGTGVTEAFF. In DNA form, the CDR3 reads TGTGCCAGCAGCTTAGGGGGAACAGGGGTGACTGAAGCTTTCTTT.

The J gene is TRBJ1-6, the V gene TRBV9, with D hard to call. The CDR3 is made up of 14 amino acids. Germline V lookup: CDR1 SGDLS, CDR2 YYNGEE. Trimming shortened V by 0 bases and J by 8 bases, and 9 bases separated the two germline ends. The CDR3 protein is CASSVVGSDSPLHF. CDR3 nucleotide sequence: TGTGCCAGCAGCGTAGTGGGATCGGATTCACCCCTCCACTTT.

The chain employs TRBV7-3 and TRBJ2-7; no definite D call. In germline, CDR1 is SGHTA, CDR2 FQGTGA. Trimming shortened V by 2 bases and J by 2 bases, and 10 bases separated the two germline ends. The CDR3 totals 14 residues. CDR3 sequence (DNA): TGTGCCAGCAGCTTAGTGGACGGAACCTACGAGCAGTACTTC. Translation: CASSLVDGTYEQYF. The full variable domain, with the rest looked up from reference TRBV7-3 and TRBJ2-7, is GAGVSQTPSNKVTEKGKYVELRCDPISGHTALYWYRQSLGQGPEFLIYFQGTGAADDSGLPNDRFFAVRPEGSVSTLKIQRTERGDSAVYLCASSLVDGTYEQYFGPGTRLTVT.

V usage is TRBV27 and J usage is TRBJ2-5; D is tentatively TRBD1 or TRBD2 (5 bases each). The V gene's germline CDR1 is MNHEY and CDR2 SMNVEV (reference sequence). Trimming pared 6 bases from V and 4 bases from J, leaving 21 bases between. The CDR3 sequence is 16 residues long. The CDR3, as DNA: TGTGCCAGCAGCCCAGCCCCGGGGCTAGACCGAGAGACCCAGTACTTC. It encodes CASSPAPGLDRETQYF.

The genes are TRBV11-2 and TRBJ2-7; weak D call: TRBD2 (5 bases). Germline V gene lookup returns CDR1 SGHAT and CDR2 FQNNGV. The CDR3 covers 14 residues. Trimming removed 2 bases at V and 2 bases at J, with 10 bases between. CDR3 region: CASSLKAEAYEQYF. The DNA of the CDR3 is TGTGCCAGCAGCTTAAAAGCGGAGGCCTACGAGCAGTACTTC.

V and J are TRBV6-5 and TRBJ2-3, with D possibly matching TRBD2 (5 bases). The germline V gene has CDR1 MNHEY and CDR2 SVGAGI. This CDR3 has 14 residues. V was cut by 6 bases and J by 4 bases, with 14 bases left in between. In nucleotides, the CDR3 is TGTGCCAGCAGGCCAACCGGGATTTCAGATACGCAGTATTTT. Residues: CASRPTGISDTQYF.